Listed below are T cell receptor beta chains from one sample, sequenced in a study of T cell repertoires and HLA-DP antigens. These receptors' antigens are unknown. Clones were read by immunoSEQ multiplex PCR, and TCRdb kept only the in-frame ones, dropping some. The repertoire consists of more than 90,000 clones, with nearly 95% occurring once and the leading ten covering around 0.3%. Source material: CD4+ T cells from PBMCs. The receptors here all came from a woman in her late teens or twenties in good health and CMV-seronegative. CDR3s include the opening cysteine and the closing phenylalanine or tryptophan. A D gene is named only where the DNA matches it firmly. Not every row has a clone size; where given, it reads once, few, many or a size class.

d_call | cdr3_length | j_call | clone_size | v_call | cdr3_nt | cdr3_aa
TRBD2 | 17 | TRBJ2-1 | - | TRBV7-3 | TGTGCCAGCAGCCTTCGACCGGGAGGGTTAGTTCGGGATGAGCAGTTCTTC | CASSLRPGGLVRDEQFF
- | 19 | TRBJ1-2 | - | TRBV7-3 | TGTGCCAGCAGCTTAAGCTTTCCGGGACCCGGGAGGACTCCCTATGGCTACACCTTC | CASSLSFPGPGRTPYGYTF
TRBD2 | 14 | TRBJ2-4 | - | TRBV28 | TGTGCCAGCAGTTTTGTTAGCGGGGTCAACATTCAGTACTTC | CASSFVSGVNIQYF
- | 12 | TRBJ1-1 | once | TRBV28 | TGTGCCAGCAGTCCCCGGGGGACAGAAGCTTTCTTT | CASSPRGTEAFF
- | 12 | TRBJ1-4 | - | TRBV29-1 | TGCAGCGTTGCGGGGAGCCATGAAAAACTGTTTTTT | CSVAGSHEKLFF
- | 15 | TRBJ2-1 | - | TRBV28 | TGTGCCAGCAGTTTACCGGGACCCAAGAACTATGAGCAGTTCTTC | CASSLPGPKNYEQFF
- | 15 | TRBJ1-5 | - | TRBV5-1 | TGCGCCAGCAGCCCAGGGGCTGGGAGCAATCAGCCCCAGCATTTT | CASSPGAGSNQPQHF
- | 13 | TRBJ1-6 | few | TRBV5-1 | TGCGCCAGCAGCTTGGCAGAGGGCTCACCCCTCCACTTT | CASSLAEGSPLHF
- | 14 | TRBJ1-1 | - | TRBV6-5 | TGTGCCACCTACCTGGGCACCAGGAGGACTGAAGCTTTCTTT | CATYLGTRRTEAFF
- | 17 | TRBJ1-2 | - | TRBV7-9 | TGTGCCAGCAGCTTAGGTTTCGGGGCGGCGGGGGTCTATGGCTACACCTTC | CASSLGFGAAGVYGYTF
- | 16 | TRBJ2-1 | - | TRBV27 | TGTGCCAGCAGTTTACTAACAGGGTTGTCCTACAATGAGCAGTTCTTC | CASSLLTGLSYNEQFF
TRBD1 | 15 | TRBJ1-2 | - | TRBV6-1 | TGTGCCAGCAGTGAACCGGGACAGGCTAACTATGGCTACACCTTC | CASSEPGQANYGYTF
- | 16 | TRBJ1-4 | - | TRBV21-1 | TGTGCCAGCGCCGGCGGGACAGGGAAGTGGTGGGAAAAACTGTTTTTT | CASAGGTGKWWEKLFF
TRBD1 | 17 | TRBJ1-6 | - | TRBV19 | TGTGCCAGTAGTGACGGACAGGCAACGGGGTATAATTCACCCCTCCACTTT | CASSDGQATGYNSPLHF
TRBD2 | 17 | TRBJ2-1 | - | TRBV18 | TGTGCCAGCTCACCCTTGGGACTAGCGGGAGTTGGCAATGAGCAGTTCTTC | CASSPLGLAGVGNEQFF
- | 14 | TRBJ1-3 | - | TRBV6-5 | TGTGCCAGCAGCCGTCTTATCTCTGGAAACACCATATATTTT | CASSRLISGNTIYF
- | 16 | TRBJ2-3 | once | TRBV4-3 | TGCGCCAGCAGCCCCGCGGAGGTTCGTGGCGCAGATACGCAGTATTTT | CASSPAEVRGADTQYF
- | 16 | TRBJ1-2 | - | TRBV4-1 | TGCGCCAGCAGCCAACCAGGGGAGAAGGCGGCCTATGGCTACACCTTC | CASSQPGEKAAYGYTF
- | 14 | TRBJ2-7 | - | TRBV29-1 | TGCAGCGTTGAAGTGGGGGGACTCTCCTACGAGCAGTACTTC | CSVEVGGLSYEQYF
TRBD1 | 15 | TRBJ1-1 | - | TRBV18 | TGTGCCAGCTCACCACTGGGACAGGTGAACACTGAAGCTTTCTTT | CASSPLGQVNTEAFF
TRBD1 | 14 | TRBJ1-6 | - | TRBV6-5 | TGTGCCAGCAGCATTGACAGGGTACGATCACCCCTCCACTTT | CASSIDRVRSPLHF
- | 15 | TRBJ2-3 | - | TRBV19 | TGTGCCAGTAGTATCGGATTCTTTTTCACAGATACGCAGTATTTT | CASSIGFFFTDTQYF
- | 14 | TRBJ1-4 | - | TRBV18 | TGTGCCAGCTCACCAGGCGGAACAAATGAAAAACTGTTTTTT | CASSPGGTNEKLFF
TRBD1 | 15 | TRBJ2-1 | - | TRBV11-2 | TGTGCCAGCAGCTTAATAACAGGGGTCCACAATGAGCAGTTCTTC | CASSLITGVHNEQFF
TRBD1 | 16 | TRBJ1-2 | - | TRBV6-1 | TGTGCCAGCAGTGAAACTGGGACAGGGGTACGGTATGGCTACACCTTC | CASSETGTGVRYGYTF
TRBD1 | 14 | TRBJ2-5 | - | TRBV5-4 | TGTGCCAGCAGGATGACAGGGCCGGGAGAGACCCAGTACTTC | CASRMTGPGETQYF
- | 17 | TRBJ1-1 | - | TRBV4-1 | TGCGCCAGCAGCCAAGATCCGGGATACCGGGGGGGTACTGAAGCTTTCTTT | CASSQDPGYRGGTEAFF
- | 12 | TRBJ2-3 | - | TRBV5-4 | TGTGCCAGCAGCTTGGCCACAGATACGCAGTATTTT | CASSLATDTQYF
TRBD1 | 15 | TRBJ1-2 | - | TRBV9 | TGTGCCAGCAGCTTGGGACAGCTCCTGGCGGATGGCTACACCTTC | CASSLGQLLADGYTF